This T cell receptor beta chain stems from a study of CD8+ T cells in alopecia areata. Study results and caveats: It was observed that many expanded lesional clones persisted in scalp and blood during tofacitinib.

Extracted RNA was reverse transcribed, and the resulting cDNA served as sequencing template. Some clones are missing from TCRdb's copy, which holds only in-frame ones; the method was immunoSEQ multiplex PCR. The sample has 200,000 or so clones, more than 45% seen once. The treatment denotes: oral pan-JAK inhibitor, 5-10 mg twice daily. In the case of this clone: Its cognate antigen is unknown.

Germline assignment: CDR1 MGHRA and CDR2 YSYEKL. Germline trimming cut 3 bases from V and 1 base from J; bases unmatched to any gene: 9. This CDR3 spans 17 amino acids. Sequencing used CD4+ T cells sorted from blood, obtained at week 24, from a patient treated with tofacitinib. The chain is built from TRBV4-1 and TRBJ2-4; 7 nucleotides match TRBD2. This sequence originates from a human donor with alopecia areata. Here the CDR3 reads CASSHGTGGLAKNIQYF. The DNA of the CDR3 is TGCGCCAGCAGCCATGGGACGGGAGGTTTGGCCAAAAACATTCAGTACTTC.